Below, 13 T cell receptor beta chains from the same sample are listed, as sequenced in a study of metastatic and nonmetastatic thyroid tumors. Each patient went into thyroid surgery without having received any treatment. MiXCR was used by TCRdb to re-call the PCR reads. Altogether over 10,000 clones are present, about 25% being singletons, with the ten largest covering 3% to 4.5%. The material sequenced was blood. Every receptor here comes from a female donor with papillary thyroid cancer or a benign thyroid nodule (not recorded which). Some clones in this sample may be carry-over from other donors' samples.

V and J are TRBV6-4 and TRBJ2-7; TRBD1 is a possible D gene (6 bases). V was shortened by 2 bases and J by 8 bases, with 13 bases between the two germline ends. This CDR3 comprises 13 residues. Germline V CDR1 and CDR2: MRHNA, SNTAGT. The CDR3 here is CASSDRGSVQQYF. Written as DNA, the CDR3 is TGTGCCAGCAGTGACAGGGGGAGTGTCCAGCAGTACTTC.

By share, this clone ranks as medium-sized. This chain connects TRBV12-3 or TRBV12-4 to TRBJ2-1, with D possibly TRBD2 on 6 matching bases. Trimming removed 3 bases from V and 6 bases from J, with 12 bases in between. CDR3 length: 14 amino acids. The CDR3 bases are TGTGCCAGCAGTTTCATGGCACTAGCCAATGAGCAGTTCTTC. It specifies CASSFMALANEQFF.

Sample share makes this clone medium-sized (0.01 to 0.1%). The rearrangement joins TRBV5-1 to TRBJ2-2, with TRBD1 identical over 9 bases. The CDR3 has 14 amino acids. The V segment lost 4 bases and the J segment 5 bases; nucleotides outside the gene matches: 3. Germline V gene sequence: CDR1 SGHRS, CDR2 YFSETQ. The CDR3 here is CASSKDRGTGELFF. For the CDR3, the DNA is TGCGCCAGCAGCAAGGACAGGGGTACCGGGGAGCTGTTTTTT.

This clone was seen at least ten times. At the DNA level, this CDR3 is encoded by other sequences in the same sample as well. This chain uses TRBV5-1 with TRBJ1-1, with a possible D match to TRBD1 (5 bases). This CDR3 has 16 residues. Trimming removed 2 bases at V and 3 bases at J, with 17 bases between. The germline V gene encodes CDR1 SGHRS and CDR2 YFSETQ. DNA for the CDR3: TGCGCCAGCAGCTTAGGTAGTTCGGGGGGGTACACTGAAGCTTTCTTT. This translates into CASSLGSSGGYTEAFF.

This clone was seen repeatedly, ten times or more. CDR3 nucleotide sequence: TGCAGTGTAAAGTCGGTAGAACAGAACACTGAAGCTTTCTTT. Amino acid sequence: CSVKSVEQNTEAFF. The chain is built from TRBV20-1 and TRBJ1-1; D call uncertain. V dropped 7 bases and J dropped 1 base, with 16 bases sitting between them. Germline V gene data show CDR1 as DFQATT and CDR2 as SNEGSKA (reference sequence). CDR3 length: 14 residues.

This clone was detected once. This CDR3 reads CASSLEVGGRGCDTQYF. The CDR3 nucleotides read TGTGCCAGCAGCTTAGAGGTGGGGGGGCGCGGGTGTGATACGCAGTATTTT. The chain employs TRBV11-2 and TRBJ2-3; perhaps TRBD2 as D (7 bases). V lost 0 bases and J 6 bases, leaving 19 bases between the germline ends. Per the germline V gene, CDR1 is SGHAT and CDR2 is FQNNGV. CDR3 length: 17 amino acids.

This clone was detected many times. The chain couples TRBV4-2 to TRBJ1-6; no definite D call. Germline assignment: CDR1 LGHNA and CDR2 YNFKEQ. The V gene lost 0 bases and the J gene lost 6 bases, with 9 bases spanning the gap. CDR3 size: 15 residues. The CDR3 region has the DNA TGTGCCAGCAGCCAAGATAGTAACAGTAATTCACCCCTCCACTTT. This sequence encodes CASSQDSNSNSPLHF.

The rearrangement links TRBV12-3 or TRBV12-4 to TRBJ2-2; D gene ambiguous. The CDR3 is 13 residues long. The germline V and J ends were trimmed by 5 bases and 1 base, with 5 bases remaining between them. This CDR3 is CASSEQNTGELFF. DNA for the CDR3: TGTGCCAGCAGTGAACAGAACACCGGGGAGCTGTTTTTT.

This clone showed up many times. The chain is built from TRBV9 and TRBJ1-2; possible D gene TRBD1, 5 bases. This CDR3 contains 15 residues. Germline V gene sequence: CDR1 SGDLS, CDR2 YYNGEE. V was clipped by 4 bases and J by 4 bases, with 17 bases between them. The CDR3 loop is CASSKEGTARYGYTF. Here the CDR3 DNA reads TGTGCCAGCAGCAAGGAAGGGACTGCGCGCTATGGCTACACCTTC.

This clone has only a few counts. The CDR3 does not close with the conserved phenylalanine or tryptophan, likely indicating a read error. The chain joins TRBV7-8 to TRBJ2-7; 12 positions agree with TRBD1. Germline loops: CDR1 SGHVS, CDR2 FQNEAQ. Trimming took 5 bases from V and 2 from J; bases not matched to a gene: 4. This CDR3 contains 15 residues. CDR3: CASSPGTGGTYEQYI. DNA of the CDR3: TGTGCCAGCAGCCCAGGGACAGGGGGCACCTACGAGCAGTACATC.

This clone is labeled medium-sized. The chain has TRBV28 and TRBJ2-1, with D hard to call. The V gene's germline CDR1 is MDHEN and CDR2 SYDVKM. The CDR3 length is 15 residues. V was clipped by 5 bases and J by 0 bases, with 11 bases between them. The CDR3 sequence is CASSGVQVSYNEQFF. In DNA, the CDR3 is TGTGCCAGCAGTGGGGTTCAGGTCTCCTACAATGAGCAGTTCTTC.

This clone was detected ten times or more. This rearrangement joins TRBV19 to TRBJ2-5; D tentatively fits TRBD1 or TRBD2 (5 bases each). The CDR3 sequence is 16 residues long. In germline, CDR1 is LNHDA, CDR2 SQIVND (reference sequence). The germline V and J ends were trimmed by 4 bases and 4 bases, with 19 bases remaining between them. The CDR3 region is CASSTGGSRRTETQYF. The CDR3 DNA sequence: TGTGCCAGTAGTACTGGGGGAAGTAGGAGAACAGAGACCCAGTACTTC.

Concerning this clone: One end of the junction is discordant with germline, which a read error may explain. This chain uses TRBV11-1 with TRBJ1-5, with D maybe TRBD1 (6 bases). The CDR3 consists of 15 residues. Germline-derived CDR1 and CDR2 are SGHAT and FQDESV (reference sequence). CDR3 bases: TGTGCCAGCAGCCTAGCGGGGGGCACTCAAGAGACCCAGCATTTT. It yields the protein CASSLAGGTQETQHF.